This T cell receptor beta chain was found in a study of blood T cell repertoires in COVID-19. About the research overall: Some COVID-19 samples were acute and others convalescent; all came from the United States, Italy and Spain. PBMCs, B-cell-depleted T cells, or T cells provided the cDNA or gDNA that made up the material.

In the source study's methods: Amplification with reference gene primers provided the estimates of nucleated cell counts. Libraries were prepared by immunoSEQ multiplex PCR; TCRdb keeps only in-frame clonotypes and omits some of them. That table furnishes V, J and clone size, whereas the DNA furnished D and trimming. The sample contains approximately 100,000 clones, about 89% of which appear only once. This receptor was obtained from a man aged 50-59 years with acute or convalescent COVID-19. The sample taken for sequencing was peripheral blood.

DNA for the CDR3: TGTGCCAGTAGTATCCGACAGGGAAGGGGGAATCAGCCCCAGCATTTT. The encoded protein is CASSIRQGRGNQPQHF. The rearrangement uses TRBV19 and TRBJ1-5, with TRBD1 matching 7 bases. The CDR3 has 16 amino acids. Losses at the gene ends were 3 bases for V and 4 bases for J; bases not matched to a gene: 9. CDR1 LNHDA and CDR2 SQIVND come from the germline V gene (reference sequence).